This T cell receptor (beta chain) was documented in a study of OX40 agonist ivuxolimab in advanced cancers. Across the whole study: Every 2 weeks, patients received ivuxolimab intravenously, dosed at 0.01 to 10 mg/kg.

Method: immunoSEQ multiplex PCR; TCRdb's copy keeps in-frame clones and lacks some. The table lists about 61,000 clones, more than 85% of them singletons. In germline, CDR1 is MNHNS, CDR2 SASEGT. The CDR3 totals 11 residues. The V end lost 8 bases, the J end lost 2 bases, and 5 bases lay between the germline ends. Points on this clone: Its antigen is not known.

General study results and limits: Low normalized T-cell clonal expansion was additionally recorded for some nonresponders. Partly responding patients at 0.1-3.0 mg/kg showed some of the smallest clonal expansion. Blood T cells, both CD4+ and CD8+, expanded clonally by week 6 at 0.1 to 3.0 mg/kg.

This sequence originates from an adult with an advanced solid tumor such as melanoma, head and neck, liver or kidney cancer. The sequences come from CD4+ or CD8+ T cells sorted from blood, collected in a trial of the OX40 agonist ivuxolimab. J is TRBJ2-3 and V is TRBV6-1; D is uncertain. The CDR3 sequence is CASAFTDTQYF. The CDR3, as DNA: TGTGCCAGCGCCTTCACAGATACGCAGTATTTT.